This T cell receptor (beta chain) was identified during a study of CD8 T cells in ankylosing spondylitis. Findings and caveats of the study: Earlier reports found some motif variants in synovial fluid and blood in reactive arthritis. A TCR beta motif of roughly 8 highly homologous variants seemed to mark ankylosing spondylitis blood.

Preparation of TCR beta libraries was done by quantitative 5'-RACE with molecular barcodes. TCRdb re-called the 5' RACE reads with MiXCR, one entry per CDR3 protein. The sample shows 800,000 to 900,000 distinct CDR3 sequences, 12% of them seen only once. This clonotype was observed at least ten times. Its antigen is unknown. V shed 0 bases and J shed 5 bases, with 11 bases lying between them. This CDR3 spans 14 amino acids. Germline V lookup: CDR1 DFQATT, CDR2 SNEGSKA (reference sequence). This clonotype was obtained from a male donor with ankylosing spondylitis. The specimen sequenced was blood, either unsorted or a sorted T cell fraction (not recorded which). The V and J genes are TRBV20-1 and TRBJ1-5; D remains unclear. The CDR3 coding sequence is TGCAGTGCTAGAGATCCGGGCAGTGATCAGCCCCAGCATTTT. Translation gives CSARDPGSDQPQHF.